This T cell receptor (beta chain) was profiled in a study of vaccination effects on CD4 cells after COVID-19. Study-wide background: Samples collected post-vaccine were obtained a median of 72 days after the second dose.

The ViraFEST assay expanded antigen-specific CD4+ T cells with viral peptide pools before sequencing. The authors isolated CD4+ T cells after around 11 days of culture. As their vaccination, participants received two doses of either BNT162b2 or mRNA-1273. None of these healthy vaccinees had been infected with SARS-CoV-2 before vaccination. This CDR3 contains 13 residues. The V end lost 3 bases, the J end lost 4 bases, and 9 bases lay between the germline ends. Germline V gives CDR1 MDHEN, CDR2 SYDVKM. Concerning this clone itself: Its antigen is as yet unknown.

Some clones are missing from TCRdb's copy, which holds only in-frame ones; the method was immunoSEQ multiplex PCR. The sample contains 64,000 or so clones, under 80% of which appear only once. The clonotype was recovered from a human donor who received a COVID-19 vaccine. This material consisted of CD4+ T cells from PBMCs cultured with HCoV-OC43 spike peptides, taken after COVID-19 vaccination. Subset reported: HCoV-OC43 spike overlapping peptide pool stimulation. This chain links TRBV28 with TRBJ1-2, with D tentatively TRBD1 (6 bases). This chain's CDR3 is CASSLTGIYGYTF. The CDR3 coding sequence is TGTGCCAGCAGTTTGACAGGAATCTATGGCTACACCTTC.